The 10 T cell receptor beta chains in this list originate from one sample, sequenced in a study of glioma-infiltrating T cells after dendritic cell vaccination. Libraries were prepared by immunoSEQ multiplex PCR; TCRdb keeps only in-frame clonotypes and omits some of them. The data show under 130,000 clones, with almost 90% seen just once and 2.7% held by the top ten. Time point reported: after dendritic cell vaccination, including at tumor progression/relapse. The sample consisted of blood, taken after dendritic cell vaccination. Source of these receptors: a human donor with glioblastoma.

This chain links TRBV29-1 with TRBJ1-4; possibly TRBD1 for D (5 bases). The CDR3 is 12 amino acids. CDR1 is SQVTM, CDR2 ANQGSEA, per germline. Trimming shortened V by 7 bases and J by 10 bases, and 16 bases separated the two germline ends. The CDR3 nucleotides are TGCAGCGCCCTCGGGGGTCAAGGAAAACTGTTTTTT. Encoded protein: CSALGGQGKLFF. Together with reference TRBV29-1 and TRBJ1-4, the CDR3 gives the full variable domain: SAVISQKPSRDICQRGTSLTIQCQVDSQVTMMFWYRQQPGQSLTLIATANQGSEATYESGFVIDKFPISRPNLTFSTLTVSNMSPEDSSIYLCSALGGQGKLFFGSGTQLSVL.

V gene TRBV5-1 combines with J gene TRBJ1-3; D is unresolved. V lost 0 bases, J lost 3 bases, and 7 bases lay in between. Germline V gene lookup returns CDR1 SGHRS and CDR2 YFSETQ. The length of the CDR3 is 14 residues. CDR3 DNA sequence: TGCGCCAGCAGCTTGGACGGCGGTGGAAACACCATATATTTT. Its translation is CASSLDGGGNTIYF. The whole variable domain, filled in from reference TRBV5-1 and TRBJ1-3, reads KAGVTQTPRYLIKTRGQQVTLSCSPISGHRSVSWYQQTPGQGLQFLFEYFSETQRNKGNFPGRFSGRQFSNSRSEMNVSTLELGDSALYLCASSLDGGGNTIYFGEGSWLTVV.

Concerning this clone itself: Other nucleotide sequences in the sample specify the same CDR3. The V and J genes are TRBV18 and TRBJ2-2; 7 positions match TRBD2. V dropped 6 bases and J dropped 1; count of bases not matched to a gene: 8. Germline lookup yields CDR1 KGHSH and CDR2 LQKENI. The CDR3 is made up of 16 amino acids. The CDR3 loop reads CASSPPGRVNTGELFF. CDR3 nucleotide sequence: TGTGCCAGCTCCCCCCCGGGGAGGGTGAACACCGGGGAGCTGTTTTTT.

The rearrangement joins TRBV5-1 to TRBJ2-5; 9 bases are a match to TRBD2. V dropped 3 bases and J dropped 1; count of bases not matched to a gene: 4. CDR3 length: 15 amino acids. Germline V gives CDR1 SGHRS, CDR2 YFSETQ. CDR3 amino acids: CASSSQTSGQETQYF. CDR3 DNA sequence: TGCGCCAGCAGCTCGCAGACTAGCGGCCAAGAGACCCAGTACTTC.

As DNA, the CDR3 is TGTGCCAGCAGCGTAGGGACAGGTGTCCATAGCACCGGGGAGCTGTTTTTT. It codes for CASSVGTGVHSTGELFF. The chain uses TRBV9 and TRBJ2-2; 7 bases align to TRBD1. J was trimmed by 4 bases and V by 0 bases; bases with no gene match: 9. This CDR3 region has 17 residues. Germline CDR1 and CDR2: SGDLS and YYNGEE.

The DNA of the CDR3 is TGTGCTAGTTCTTACGCTTTACAGGGAGGGGTAGCTTTCTTT. Translation gives CASSYALQGGVAFF. The rearrangement uses TRBV12-5 and TRBJ1-1, with D possibly being TRBD1 (6 bases). The CDR3 length is 14 residues. The V gene's germline CDR1 is LGHNT and CDR2 FRNRAP. V shed 8 bases and J shed 10 bases, with 23 bases lying between them.

This sequence joins TRBV5-1 and TRBJ2-5; possibly TRBD1 for D (7 bases). The assigned J gene may be wrong: the sequence end matches TRBJ2-7 better. This CDR3 region has 16 residues. CDR1 SGHRS and CDR2 YFSETQ come from the germline V gene. The CDR3 nucleotides are TGCGCCAGCAGCCGGCTCTTGGGGGGACAGCGATACGAGCAGTACTTC. It yields the protein CASSRLLGGQRYEQYF.

The gene calls are TRBV21-1 and TRBJ1-1. TRBV21-1 is recorded as a pseudogene. This CDR3 has 18 residues. As DNA, the CDR3 is TGTGCCAGCAGCAAAGCCGAGGGAGGACACGGTTTGAACACTGAAGCTTTCTTT. It codes for CASSKAEGGHGLNTEAFF.

J is TRBJ2-1 and V is TRBV4-2; TRBD2 matches at 10 bases. The V gene's germline CDR1 is LGHNA and CDR2 YNFKEQ. V gave up 5 bases and J gave up 12 bases; unmatched junction bases: 13. The CDR3 contains 15 residues. The CDR3 nucleotides are TGTGCCAGCAGCGGGGGTCTAGCGGGAGTCATAGGGCAGTTCTTC. This translates into CASSGGLAGVIGQFF.

The gene calls are TRBV30 and TRBJ1-5; D gene unclear. Trimming pared 4 bases from V and 0 bases from J, leaving 7 bases between. CDR1 is GTSNPN, CDR2 SVGIG, per germline (reference sequence). The CDR3 contains 13 residues. The CDR3 DNA reads as TGTGCCTGGACGGGGAGTAGCAATCAGCCCCAGCATTTT. Translation gives CAWTGSSNQPQHF. The full variable domain, completed using reference TRBV30 and TRBJ1-5, is SQTIHQWPATLVQPVGSPLSLECTVEGTSNPNLYWYRQAAGRGLQLLFYSVGIGQISSEVPQNLSASRPQDRQFILSSKKLLLSDSGFYLCAWTGSSNQPQHFGDGTRLSIL.